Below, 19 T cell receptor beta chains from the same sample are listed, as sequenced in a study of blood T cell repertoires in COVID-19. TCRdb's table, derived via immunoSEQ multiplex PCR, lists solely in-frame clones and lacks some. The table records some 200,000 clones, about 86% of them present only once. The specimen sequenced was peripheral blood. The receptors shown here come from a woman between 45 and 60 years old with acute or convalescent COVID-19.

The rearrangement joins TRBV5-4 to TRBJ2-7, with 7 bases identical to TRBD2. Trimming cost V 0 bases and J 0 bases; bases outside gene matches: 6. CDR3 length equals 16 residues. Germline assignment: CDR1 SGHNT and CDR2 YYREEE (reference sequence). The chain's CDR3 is CASSLGPAGTSYEQYF. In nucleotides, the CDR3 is TGTGCCAGCAGCTTGGGCCCAGCGGGGACCTCCTACGAGCAGTACTTC.

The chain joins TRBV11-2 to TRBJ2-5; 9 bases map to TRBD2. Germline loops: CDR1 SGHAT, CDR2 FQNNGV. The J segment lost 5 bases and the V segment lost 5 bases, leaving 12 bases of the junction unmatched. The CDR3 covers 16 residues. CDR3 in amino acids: CASSPGLASWGETQYF. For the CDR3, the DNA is TGTGCCAGCAGCCCCGGACTAGCGAGCTGGGGGGAGACCCAGTACTTC.

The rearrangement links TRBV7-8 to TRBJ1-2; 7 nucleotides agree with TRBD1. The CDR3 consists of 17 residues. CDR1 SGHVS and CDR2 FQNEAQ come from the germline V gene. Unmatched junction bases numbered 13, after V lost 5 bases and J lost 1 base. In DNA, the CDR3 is TGTGCCAGCAGCCCTGACCCCGAGACAGGGTTTAACTATGGCTACACCTTC. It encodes CASSPDPETGFNYGYTF.

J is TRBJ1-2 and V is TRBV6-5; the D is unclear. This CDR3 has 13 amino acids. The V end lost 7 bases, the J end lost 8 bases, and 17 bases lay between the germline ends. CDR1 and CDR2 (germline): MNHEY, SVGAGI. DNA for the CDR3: TGTGCCAGCATGAGCGGAACTCTGGGGGGCTACACCTTC. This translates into CASMSGTLGGYTF.

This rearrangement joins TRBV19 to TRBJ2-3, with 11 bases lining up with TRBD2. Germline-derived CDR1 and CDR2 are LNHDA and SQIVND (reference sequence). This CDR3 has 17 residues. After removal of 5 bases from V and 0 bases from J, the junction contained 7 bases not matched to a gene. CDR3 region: CASSPGTSGSSTDTQYF. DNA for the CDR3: TGTGCCAGTAGTCCCGGGACTAGCGGCTCTAGCACAGATACGCAGTATTTT.

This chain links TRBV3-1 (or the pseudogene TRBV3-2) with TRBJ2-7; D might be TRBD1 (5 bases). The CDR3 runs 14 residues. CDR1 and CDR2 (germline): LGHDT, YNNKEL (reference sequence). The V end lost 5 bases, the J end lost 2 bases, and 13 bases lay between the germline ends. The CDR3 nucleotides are TGTGCCAGCAGCTTACGACAGACGACCTACGAGCAGTACTTC. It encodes CASSLRQTTYEQYF.

CDR3 nucleotides: TGTGCCAGCAGCTTAGTTACAGGGGGGGCTGAAGCTTTCTTT. This codes for CASSLVTGGAEAFF. V is TRBV7-2 and J is TRBJ1-1; 8 bases are shared with TRBD1. The CDR3 is 14 amino acids. CDR1 and CDR2 (germline): SGHTA, FQGNSA. Trimming took 1 base from V and 6 from J; bases not matched to a gene: 4. Looking up the rest from reference TRBV7-2 and TRBJ1-1 gives the full variable domain: GAGVSQSPSNKVTEKGKDVELRCDPISGHTALYWYRQSLGQGLEFLIYFQGNSAPDKSGLPSDRFSAERTGGSVSTLTIQRTQQEDSAVYLCASSLVTGGAEAFFGQGTRLTVV.

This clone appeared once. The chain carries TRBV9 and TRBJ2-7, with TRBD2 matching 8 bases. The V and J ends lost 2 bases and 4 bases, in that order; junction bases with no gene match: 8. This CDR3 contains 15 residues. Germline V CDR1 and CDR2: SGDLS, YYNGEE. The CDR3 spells CASSVHGRAGYEQYF. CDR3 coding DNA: TGTGCCAGCAGCGTCCACGGGAGGGCCGGGTACGAGCAGTACTTC.

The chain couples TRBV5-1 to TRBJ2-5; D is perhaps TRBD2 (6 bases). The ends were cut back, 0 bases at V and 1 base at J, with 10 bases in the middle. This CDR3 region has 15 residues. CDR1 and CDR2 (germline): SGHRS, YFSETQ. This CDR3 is CASSLGGVTQETQYF. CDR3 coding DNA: TGCGCCAGCAGCTTGGGGGGGGTAACCCAAGAGACCCAGTACTTC.

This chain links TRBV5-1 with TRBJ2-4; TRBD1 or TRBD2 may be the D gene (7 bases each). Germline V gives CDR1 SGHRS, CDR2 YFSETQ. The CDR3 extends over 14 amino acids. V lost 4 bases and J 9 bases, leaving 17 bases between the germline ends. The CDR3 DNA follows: TGCGCCAGCAGCCTGGGGAGGGGGCAAAGCATTCAGTACTTC. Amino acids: CASSLGRGQSIQYF. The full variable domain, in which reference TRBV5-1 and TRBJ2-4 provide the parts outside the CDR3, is KAGVTQTPRYLIKTRGQQVTLSCSPISGHRSVSWYQQTPGQGLQFLFEYFSETQRNKGNFPGRFSGRQFSNSRSEMNVSTLELGDSALYLCASSLGRGQSIQYFGAGTRLSVL.

The CDR3 reads CASSFWPNFQGALYGYTF. DNA of the CDR3: TGTGCCAGCAGTTTTTGGCCGAACTTTCAGGGGGCGCTTTATGGCTACACCTTC. V gene TRBV27 combines with J gene TRBJ1-2; 8 bases agree with TRBD1. V trimming: 3 bases; J trimming: 5 bases; junction bases outside the gene matches: 17. The CDR3 extends over 18 amino acids. CDR1 MNHEY and CDR2 SMNVEV come from the germline V gene (reference sequence).

CDR3 coding DNA: TGTGCCAGCAGTGAGCTAGAGGATGAGCAGTTCTTC. This codes for CASSELEDEQFF. The genes are TRBV2 and TRBJ2-1; D is uncertain. Germline V CDR1 and CDR2: SNHLY, FYNNEI. CDR3 length: 12 amino acids. The V and J ends lost 3 bases and 8 bases respectively, with 8 bases between them.

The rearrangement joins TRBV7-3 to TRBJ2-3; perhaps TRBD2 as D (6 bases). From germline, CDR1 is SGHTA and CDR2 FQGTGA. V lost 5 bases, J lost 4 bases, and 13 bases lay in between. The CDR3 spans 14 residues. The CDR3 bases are TGTGCCAGCAGCGCGGGACTTTACCCAGATACGCAGTATTTT. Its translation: CASSAGLYPDTQYF.

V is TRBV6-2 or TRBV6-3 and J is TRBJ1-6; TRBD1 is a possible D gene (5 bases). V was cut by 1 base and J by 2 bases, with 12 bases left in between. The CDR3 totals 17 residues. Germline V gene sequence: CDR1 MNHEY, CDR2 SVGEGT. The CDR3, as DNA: TGTGCCAGCAGTTACTTCGATGCGGGGGCCTATAATTCACCCCTCCACTTT. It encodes CASSYFDAGAYNSPLHF.

CDR3 residues: CASSFGTSGYNEQFF. CDR3 bases: TGTGCCAGCAGCTTCGGGACTAGCGGATACAATGAGCAGTTCTTC. J is TRBJ2-1 and V is TRBV11-2; 11 nucleotides match TRBD2. V lost 3 bases to trimming and J lost 4 bases; unmatched junction nucleotides: 2. CDR1 is SGHAT and CDR2 is FQNNGV in the germline V gene. The CDR3 length is 15 residues.

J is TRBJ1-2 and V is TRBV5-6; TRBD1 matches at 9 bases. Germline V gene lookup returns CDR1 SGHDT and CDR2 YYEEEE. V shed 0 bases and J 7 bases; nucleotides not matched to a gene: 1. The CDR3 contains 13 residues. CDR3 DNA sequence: TGTGCCAGCAGCTTGGGGGACAGGGCTGGCTACACCTTC. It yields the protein CASSLGDRAGYTF.

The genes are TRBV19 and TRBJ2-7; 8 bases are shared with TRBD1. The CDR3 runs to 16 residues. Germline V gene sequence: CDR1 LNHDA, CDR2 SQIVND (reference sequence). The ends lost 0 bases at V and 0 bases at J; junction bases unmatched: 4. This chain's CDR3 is CASSIEWDRYSYEQYF. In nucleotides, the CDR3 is TGTGCCAGTAGTATAGAATGGGACAGGTACTCCTACGAGCAGTACTTC.

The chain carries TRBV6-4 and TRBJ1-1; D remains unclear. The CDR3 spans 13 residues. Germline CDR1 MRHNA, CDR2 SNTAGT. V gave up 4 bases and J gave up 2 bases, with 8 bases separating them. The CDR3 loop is CASSVHVNTEAFF. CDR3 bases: TGTGCCAGCAGTGTACACGTCAACACTGAAGCTTTCTTT.

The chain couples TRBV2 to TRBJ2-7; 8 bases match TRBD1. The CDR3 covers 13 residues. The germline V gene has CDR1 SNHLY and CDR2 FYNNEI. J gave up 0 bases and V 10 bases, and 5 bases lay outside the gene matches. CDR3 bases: TGTGCCATAGAGGACAGGGACTCCTACGAGCAGTACTTC. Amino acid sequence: CAIEDRDSYEQYF.